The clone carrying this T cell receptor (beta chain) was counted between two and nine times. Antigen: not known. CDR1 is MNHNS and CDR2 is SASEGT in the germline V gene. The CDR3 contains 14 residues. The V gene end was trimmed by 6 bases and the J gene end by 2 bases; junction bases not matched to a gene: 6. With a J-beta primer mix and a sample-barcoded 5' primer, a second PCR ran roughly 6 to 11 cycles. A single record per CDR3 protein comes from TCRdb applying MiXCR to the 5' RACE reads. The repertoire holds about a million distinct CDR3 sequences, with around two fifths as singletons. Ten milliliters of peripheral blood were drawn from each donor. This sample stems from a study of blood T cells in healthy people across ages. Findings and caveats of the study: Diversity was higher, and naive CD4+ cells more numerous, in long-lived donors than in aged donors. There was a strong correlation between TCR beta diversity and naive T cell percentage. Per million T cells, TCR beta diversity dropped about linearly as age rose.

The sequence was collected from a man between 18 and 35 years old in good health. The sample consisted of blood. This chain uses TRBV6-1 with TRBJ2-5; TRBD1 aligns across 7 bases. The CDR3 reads CASRRDRVQETQYF. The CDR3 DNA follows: TGTGCCAGCAGGAGAGACAGGGTTCAAGAGACCCAGTACTTC.